The rows below give T cell receptor beta chains drawn from one sample of a study of T cells in Graves' hyperthyroidism and ophthalmopathy. From the multiplex PCR reads, TCRdb called clonotypes with MiXCR, one entry per CDR3 protein. The sample includes roughly 100,000 distinct CDR3 sequences, roughly 47% of them seen just once. Specimen: blood. The receptor set was obtained from a man aged 35-49 years with Graves' hyperthyroidism. CDR3s include the opening cysteine and the closing phenylalanine or tryptophan. Fields, in order: clone size, V gene, J gene, CDR3 protein. Some rows mark clone size as missing; the rest say once, few, many or name a class of expanded clone.

NA	TRBV29-1	TRBJ1-2	CSVEAYGYTF
many	TRBV20-1	TRBJ2-3	CSAEARSDTQYF
NA	TRBV10-3	TRBJ2-7	CAIRALGTSGAYEQYF
NA	TRBV5-1	TRBJ1-2	CASSAGTGDGYTF
many	TRBV7-3	TRBJ2-3	CASSLGHSTDTQYF
NA	TRBV5-1	TRBJ1-1	CASSTSGTGETETFF
NA	TRBV2	TRBJ1-5	CASRRDRGFQPQHF
NA	TRBV2	TRBJ2-1	CASSRRVSSYDEHFF
many	TRBV12-3/TRBV12-4	TRBJ2-7	CASSLGGEQYF
NA	TRBV2	TRBJ2-7	CASTSGTSGGVEQYF
NA	TRBV19	TRBJ2-1	CASRLAGGPHNEQFF
NA	TRBV30	TRBJ2-1	CAWSVPGQNLEQFF
many	TRBV20-1	TRBJ2-3	CSAASGTSGLTLTDTQYF
many	TRBV6-5	TRBJ2-3	CAAGQGARSTQYF
many	TRBV13	TRBJ1-4	CASSRFSSGNEKLFF
few	TRBV30	TRBJ1-1	CAWRNRARVLEAFF
NA	TRBV19	TRBJ2-7	CASSNKLHQQYF
many	TRBV6-5	TRBJ1-4	CASSRTTTNEKLFF
many	TRBV12-3/TRBV12-4	TRBJ1-2	CASSLGEGNLGYTF
NA	TRBV5-1	TRBJ2-1	CASSLWGDEQFF
many	TRBV29-1	TRBJ2-1	CSVEGLAWRDEQFF
NA	TRBV12-3/TRBV12-4	TRBJ1-1	CASRGDTEAFF